Each of the 32 T cell receptor beta chains below was sequenced from the same sample in a study of T-cell reconstitution after alpha-beta-depleted transplantation in children. The authors prepared the TCRbeta library with unique molecular identifiers. TCRdb processed the PCR reads anew with MiXCR; each CDR3 protein has one entry. The sample lists about 980,000 distinct CDR3 sequences, around 30% seen once, with roughly 28% in the top ten. The sample in question was PBMCs, mostly from graft donor cells, obtained 360 days after TCRalphabeta/CD19-depleted stem cell transplant. The receptors were sampled from a boy under two years old who had a stem cell transplant for SCID, so the T cells may come from the graft donor.

This rearrangement joins TRBV12-3 or TRBV12-4 to TRBJ1-3; D gene ambiguous. CDR3 size: 15 residues. V was clipped by 5 bases and J by 0 bases, with 11 bases between them. The CDR3 DNA reads TGTGCCAGCAGTGATGAGAGCTTCTCTGGAAACACCATATATTTT. It yields the protein CASSDESFSGNTIYF.

The chain recombines TRBV4-3 with TRBJ2-1, with D perhaps TRBD2 (7 bases). The CDR3 consists of 20 residues. V was cut by 0 bases and J by 1 base, with 22 bases left in between. Germline CDR1 reads LGHNA; CDR2 reads YSLEER. The CDR3 bases are TGCGCCAGCAGCCAAGAATTGGCTAATAGGGGGGGCGGTTCCTACAATGAGCAGTTCTTC. Translated: CASSQELANRGGGSYNEQFF.

J is TRBJ2-4 and V is TRBV7-2, with D perhaps TRBD2 (7 bases). The V gene lost 4 bases and the J gene lost 9 bases, with 22 bases spanning the gap. Germline-derived CDR1 and CDR2 are SGHTA and FQGNSA. The CDR3 length is 16 residues. The CDR3 DNA reads TGTGCCAGCAGCTCCGCGGGGGCAGGGAACCTGGGCATTCAGTACTTC. Its protein product is CASSSAGAGNLGIQYF.

This clonotype has more than one count but fewer than ten. V is TRBV10-3 and J is TRBJ2-7, with unresolved D. Trimming removed 4 bases at V and 4 bases at J, with 14 bases between. Germline CDR1 ENHRY, CDR2 SYGVKD. The CDR3 totals 14 residues. The CDR3 DNA follows: TGTGCCATCAGTGTCACGGATACGAGTTACGAGCAGTACTTC. Amino acids: CAISVTDTSYEQYF.

V and J are TRBV6-2 or TRBV6-3 and TRBJ2-3; D is ambiguous. Trimming took 2 bases from V and 5 from J, leaving 17 bases between them. Germline CDR1 reads MNHEY; CDR2 reads SVGEGT. This CDR3 contains 16 residues. CDR3 bases: TGTGCCAGCAGTTACGGCTACCTACGTCTCGGAGATACGCAGTATTTT. Protein product: CASSYGYLRLGDTQYF.

This clonotype was seen only a few times. J is TRBJ2-5 and V is TRBV11-2; no definite D call. Germline CDR1 SGHAT, CDR2 FQNNGV. The CDR3 runs to 14 residues. V was trimmed by 1 base and J by 5 bases, leaving 11 bases between them. CDR3 sequence (DNA): TGTGCCAGCAGCTTAGTCTGGGAAGGGGAGACCCAGTACTTC. Protein sequence: CASSLVWEGETQYF.

There are a few counts of this clonotype. The chain links TRBV20-1 to TRBJ2-1, with a tentative D call TRBD2 (6 bases). The CDR3 contains 11 residues. V gave up 0 bases and J gave up 13 bases, with 10 bases separating them. The germline gives CDR1 DFQATT, CDR2 SNEGSKA (reference sequence). The DNA for the CDR3 is TGCAGTGCTAGAGATCGGGCGGGACAGTTCTTC. The encoded protein is CSARDRAGQFF.

The chain joins TRBV4-1 to TRBJ1-1, with D possibly TRBD1 on 6 matching bases. The ends were cut back, 0 bases at V and 0 bases at J, with 23 bases in the middle. CDR3 size: 20 residues. Germline CDR1 reads MGHRA; CDR2 reads YSYEKL. The CDR3 here is CASSQDPQGSWANMNTEAFF. The CDR3 DNA reads as TGCGCCAGCAGCCAAGACCCCCAGGGGAGTTGGGCCAACATGAACACTGAAGCTTTCTTT.

The genes are TRBV5-1 and TRBJ2-5; D gene ambiguous. The germline V and J ends were trimmed by 2 bases and 4 bases, with 9 bases remaining between them. This CDR3 contains 13 residues. Germline lookup yields CDR1 SGHRS and CDR2 YFSETQ. The DNA for the CDR3 is TGCGCCAGCAGCTTTCTACCCGGAGAGACCCAGTACTTC. Its protein product is CASSFLPGETQYF.

The chain couples TRBV20-1 to TRBJ1-6; D perhaps matches TRBD1 (5 bases). V lost 0 bases to trimming and J lost 6 bases, with 18 bases between them. Germline V gene data show CDR1 as DFQATT and CDR2 as SNEGSKA (reference sequence). The CDR3 spans 17 residues. The CDR3 is CSARDHRLDLVNSPLHF. CDR3 bases: TGCAGTGCTAGAGATCACAGGCTCGATCTGGTTAATTCACCCCTCCACTTT.

This clonotype was seen once. V usage is TRBV24-1 and J usage is TRBJ1-1; 7 bases fit TRBD1. The V gene end was trimmed by 3 bases and the J gene end by 10 bases; junction bases not matched to a gene: 4. The CDR3 loop spans 12 amino acids. Germline V gene lookup returns CDR1 KGHDR and CDR2 SFDVKD. CDR3 sequence reads: CATSDRRGLAFF. The CDR3 DNA reads TGTGCCACCAGTGATCGGAGGGGGCTAGCTTTCTTT.

The chain employs TRBV4-3 and TRBJ2-2; D call uncertain. The CDR3 has 14 residues. CDR1 and CDR2 from the germline V gene are LGHNA and YSLEER. Trimming removed 4 bases at V and 7 bases at J, with 13 bases between. CDR3: CASSRASLVGELFF. CDR3 in DNA: TGCGCCAGCAGCCGAGCGAGTTTGGTCGGGGAGCTGTTTTTT.

This clonotype has just a few counts. CDR3 loop: CAISPTGGPTDTQYF. DNA for the CDR3: TGTGCCATCAGCCCAACGGGGGGCCCCACAGATACGCAGTATTTT. The rearrangement links TRBV10-3 to TRBJ2-3, with D perhaps matching TRBD2 (7 bases). The CDR3 length is 15 residues. Per the germline V gene, CDR1 is ENHRY and CDR2 is SYGVKD. V shed 6 bases and J shed 2 bases, with 15 bases lying between them.

This clonotype was observed a handful of times. The V and J genes are TRBV29-1 and TRBJ2-1; TRBD2 agrees at 9 bases. Germline CDR1 reads SQVTM; CDR2 reads ANQGSEA. With 7 bases clipped from V and 2 bases from J, the junction kept 6 bases outside the gene matches. The CDR3 is made up of 14 amino acids. CDR3 sequence reads: CSAQKRGAYNEQFF. The CDR3 DNA reads as TGCAGCGCCCAAAAGCGGGGGGCCTACAATGAGCAGTTCTTC.

Many counts were recorded for this clonotype. An end of the junction differs from the germline gene, which may be a read error. V gene TRBV5-1 combines with J gene TRBJ2-7; 7 bases match TRBD1. CDR3 length equals 13 residues. CDR1 is SGHRS and CDR2 is YFSETQ in the germline V gene. CDR3 DNA: TGTGCCAGCAGCCTAGGACAGGAGTACGAGCAGTACTTC. Its protein is CASSLGQEYEQYF.

V and J are TRBV15 and TRBJ2-5; D not certain. The CDR3 spans 15 residues. Germline CDR1 is LNHNV and CDR2 is YYDKDF (reference sequence). V was shortened by 0 bases and J by 5 bases, with 13 bases between the two germline ends. CDR3 DNA: TGTGCCACCAGCAGAGAAGTAGGGTTCCATGAGACCCAGTACTTC. Translated, it gives CATSREVGFHETQYF.

This clonotype showed up just a few times. The chain uses TRBV4-1 and TRBJ2-7; 8 positions match TRBD1. CDR3 length: 17 residues. V lost 4 bases, J lost 2 bases, and 13 bases stayed unmatched. Germline V gene data show CDR1 as MGHRA and CDR2 as YSYEKL. CDR3 amino acids: CASSLAEPGQVTYEQYF. CDR3 nucleotides: TGCGCCAGCAGCCTGGCCGAACCGGGACAGGTTACCTACGAGCAGTACTTC.

The chain links TRBV7-2 to TRBJ2-3; D uncertain. This CDR3 contains 15 residues. Germline loops: CDR1 SGHTA, CDR2 FQGNSA. V shed 2 bases and J shed 0 bases, with 9 bases lying between them. This chain's CDR3 is CASSLQYLSTDTQYF. The CDR3 DNA reads TGTGCCAGCAGCTTACAGTACCTCAGCACAGATACGCAGTATTTT. The whole variable domain, filled in from reference TRBV7-2 and TRBJ2-3, reads GAGVSQSPSNKVTEKGKDVELRCDPISGHTALYWYRQSLGQGLEFLIYFQGNSAPDKSGLPSDRFSAERTGGSVSTLTIQRTQQEDSAVYLCASSLQYLSTDTQYFGPGTRLTVL.

This chain uses TRBV5-5 with TRBJ2-7; perhaps TRBD2 as D (8 bases). Germline V gene data show CDR1 as SGHKS and CDR2 as YYEKEE (reference sequence). Between the trimmed V and J ends, which lost 4 bases and 3 bases, there was a span of 14 bases. The CDR3 consists of 14 residues. CDR3 in amino acids: CASSPGGDSYEQYV. As DNA, the CDR3 is TGTGCCAGCAGCCCGGGGGGGGACAGCTACGAGCAGTACGTC.

This clonotype was seen a handful of times. The chain uses TRBV28 and TRBJ1-4; D remains ambiguous. Looked up from germline, CDR1 is MDHEN and CDR2 is SYDVKM. The CDR3 is 14 amino acids. V was cut by 5 bases and J by 5 bases, with 12 bases left in between. The CDR3 DNA reads TGTGCCAGCAGTCCCGCGGCGGGGAATGAAAAACTGTTTTTT. Protein product: CASSPAAGNEKLFF.

This clonotype has only a few counts. The rearrangement joins TRBV5-5 to TRBJ2-7; D may be TRBD1 (5 bases). Germline CDR1 is SGHKS and CDR2 is YYEKEE (reference sequence). Trimming stripped 5 bases from V and 0 bases from J, with 15 bases between. This CDR3 has 15 residues. CDR3 bases: TGTGCCAGCAGTTACCGTGACAGAGACTCCTACGAGCAGTACTTC. It translates to CASSYRDRDSYEQYF.

This clonotype was seen more than once but under ten times. The rearrangement joins TRBV4-3 to TRBJ2-3; 7 nucleotides align to TRBD2. The CDR3 is made up of 17 amino acids. Germline CDR1 and CDR2: LGHNA and YSLEER. Trimming cost V 3 bases and J 3 bases; bases outside gene matches: 12. The CDR3 sequence: CASSQALGLDGTDTQYF. Written as DNA, the CDR3 is TGCGCCAGCAGCCAGGCTCTCGGACTAGACGGAACAGATACGCAGTATTTT.

This clonotype showed up just a few times. J is TRBJ1-1 and V is TRBV20-1; tentatively, D is TRBD1 (5 bases). CDR3 length: 13 amino acids. CDR1 is DFQATT and CDR2 is SNEGSKA in the germline V gene (reference sequence). V gave up 4 bases and J gave up 10 bases, with 19 bases separating them. CDR3 DNA: TGCAGTGCTACGGGTTTTCGGGGGGGTGGAGCTTTCTTT. This sequence encodes CSATGFRGGGAFF.

In its sample, this clonotype was seen many times. The V and J genes are TRBV5-1 and TRBJ2-2, with D perhaps assigned TRBD1 or TRBD2 (5 bases each). Germline CDR1 and CDR2: SGHRS and YFSETQ. Trimming left V 3 bases short and J 0 bases short, with 9 bases between. This CDR3 region has 15 residues. The CDR3, as DNA: TGCGCCAGCAGCTCGGGACCCACGAACACCGGGGAGCTGTTTTTT. Translated: CASSSGPTNTGELFF.

The rearrangement joins TRBV4-1 to TRBJ2-1; 9 bases line up with TRBD1. Germline V gene data show CDR1 as MGHRA and CDR2 as YSYEKL. The CDR3 is made up of 15 amino acids. V gave up 1 base and J gave up 5 bases; unmatched junction bases: 3. The CDR3 protein is CASSQVGTGNNEQFF. The CDR3, as DNA: TGCGCCAGCAGCCAAGTTGGGACAGGGAACAATGAGCAGTTCTTC.

The CDR3 DNA follows: TGTGCCAGCAGTCCCGTCCCCGGGAAACTGTTTTTT. Residues: CASSPVPGKLFF. The V and J genes are TRBV6-5 and TRBJ1-4; D remains ambiguous. V lost 5 bases to trimming and J lost 11 bases, with 12 bases between them. The CDR3 totals 12 residues. Germline loops: CDR1 MNHEY, CDR2 SVGAGI.

The chain couples TRBV7-3 to TRBJ2-1; D gene uncertain. Per germline, CDR1 SGHTA and CDR2 FQGTGA. Trimming removed 4 bases from V and 0 bases from J, with 10 bases in between. The CDR3 has 15 amino acids. The CDR3 DNA is TGTGCCAGCAGCTCCCATTCGTCCTCCTACAATGAGCAGTTCTTC. Amino acids: CASSSHSSSYNEQFF.

The chain links TRBV7-9 to TRBJ1-2; D unclear. Germline-derived CDR1 and CDR2 are SEHNR and FQNEAQ (reference sequence). V was cut by 4 bases and J by 7 bases, with 16 bases left in between. CDR3 length equals 14 residues. CDR3: CASSSAGSRRGYTF. DNA for the CDR3: TGTGCCAGCAGCTCCGCGGGGTCCCGGCGTGGCTACACCTTC.

This clonotype was counted a few times. The gene calls are TRBV7-9 and TRBJ2-1; no reliable D call. V was cut by 5 bases and J by 7 bases, with 18 bases left in between. CDR3 length: 15 amino acids. In germline, CDR1 is SEHNR, CDR2 FQNEAQ (reference sequence). CDR3 region: CASSLDPYELNEQFF. The CDR3 DNA is TGTGCCAGCAGCCTTGACCCATACGAGCTGAATGAGCAGTTCTTC.

The chain uses TRBV2 and TRBJ2-7; D unclear. Trimming removed 5 bases from V and 2 bases from J, with 13 bases in between. Germline V gene data show CDR1 as SNHLY and CDR2 as FYNNEI. CDR3 length: 14 residues. The CDR3 sequence: CASSSRTSTYEQYF. The DNA for the CDR3 is TGTGCCAGCAGTTCCCGGACCTCTACCTACGAGCAGTACTTC.

This clonotype showed up just a few times. This sequence joins TRBV6-1 and TRBJ2-6; tentatively, D is TRBD1 (5 bases). V dropped 6 bases and J dropped 4 bases, with 13 bases sitting between them. Germline V gene lookup returns CDR1 MNHNS and CDR2 SASEGT. This CDR3 region has 15 residues. As DNA, the CDR3 is TGTGCCAGCAGACTCAGGGTCTCAGGGGCCAACGTCCTGACTTTC. Translated, it gives CASRLRVSGANVLTF.

This clonotype was seen ten or more times. The chain carries TRBV5-6 and TRBJ2-5; D is perhaps TRBD1 or TRBD2 (6 bases each). The ends were cut back, 3 bases at V and 4 bases at J, with 13 bases in the middle. The CDR3 loop spans 14 amino acids. The germline CDR1 and CDR2 sequences are SGHDT and YYEEEE. CDR3 coding DNA: TGTGCCAGCAGCTCCCTACAGGGAGGAGAGACCCAGTACTTC. It specifies CASSSLQGGETQYF.